The 18 T cell receptor beta chains given below trace back to one sample, sequenced in a study of T-cell reconstitution after alpha-beta-depleted transplantation in children. Unique molecular identifiers were incorporated into the prepared TCRbeta library. TCRdb re-called the PCR reads with MiXCR, one entry per CDR3 protein. The table has nearly 200,000 distinct CDR3 sequences, about 6% seen once. The sample consisted of PBMCs, taken before TCRalphabeta/CD19-depleted stem cell transplant. The receptors originated from a girl under two years old with combined immunodeficiency, due to receive a stem cell transplant.

This clonotype was recorded many times. The V call is TRBV25-1, the J call TRBJ2-7; tentative D call: TRBD1 (6 bases). The CDR3 is 15 residues long. Trimming cost V 3 bases and J 2 bases, with 14 bases left between them. Germline V gene data show CDR1 as MGHDK and CDR2 as SYGVNS. CDR3 bases: TGTGCCAGCAGTGATCGCTCGACAGGAACCTACGAGCAGTACTTC. Translation gives CASSDRSTGTYEQYF.

This clonotype occurred many times. The V and J genes are TRBV3-1 and TRBJ1-3, with TRBD1 identical over 7 bases. The length of the CDR3 is 15 residues. The junction had 3 bases not matched to a gene; V was cut back by 4 bases and J by 0 bases. Germline values: CDR1 LGHDT, CDR2 YNNKEL (reference sequence). This CDR3 is CASSPGTASGNTIYF. CDR3 DNA: TGTGCCAGCAGCCCTGGGACAGCCTCTGGAAACACCATATATTTT.

This clonotype has a handful of counts. The chain couples TRBV4-3 to TRBJ2-7, with D tentatively TRBD1 (5 bases). This CDR3 has 16 amino acids. CDR1 is LGHNA, CDR2 YSLEER, per germline. The germline V and J ends were trimmed by 1 base and 1 base, with 14 bases remaining between them. DNA for the CDR3: TGCGCCAGCAGCCAAGTTGCCGCGCAGGGATCCTACGAGCAGTACTTC. This gives the protein CASSQVAAQGSYEQYF.

V usage is TRBV29-1 and J usage is TRBJ2-1, with 8 positions matching TRBD2. With V trimmed by 6 bases and J by 15 bases, 10 bases remained unmatched. The CDR3 length is 11 residues. The germline gives CDR1 SQVTM, CDR2 ANQGSEA. The CDR3 here is CSVDRAGGPFF. DNA of the CDR3: TGCAGCGTCGATCGGGCGGGAGGTCCGTTCTTC.

This clonotype has at least ten counts. The V gene is TRBV29-1, the J gene TRBJ2-3; 8 bases match TRBD2. CDR3 length equals 16 residues. V shed 0 bases and J 0 bases; nucleotides not matched to a gene: 5. Germline values: CDR1 SQVTM, CDR2 ANQGSEA. The CDR3: CSVEDGGEISTDTQYF. The CDR3 DNA is TGCAGCGTTGAAGACGGGGGGGAAATAAGCACAGATACGCAGTATTTT.

In its sample, this clonotype was seen many times. This chain joins TRBV4-1 and TRBJ2-2, with a weak D call TRBD2 (6 bases). V lost 3 bases and J lost 5, with 22 bases in between. Germline CDR1 MGHRA, CDR2 YSYEKL. The CDR3 is 18 residues long. CDR3 nucleotide sequence: TGCGCCAGCAGCCACATAGCCGGGACGCCACGGGGGACCGGGGAGCTGTTTTTT. Protein product: CASSHIAGTPRGTGELFF.

The chain employs TRBV7-3 and TRBJ1-1, with 10 positions matching TRBD1. Trimming cost V 4 bases and J 11 bases; bases outside gene matches: 7. Germline values: CDR1 SGHTA, CDR2 FQGTGA. This CDR3 spans 13 amino acids. The CDR3 DNA reads TGTGCCAGCAGCTACGGTGGGACAGGGGACGCTTTCTTT. It specifies CASSYGGTGDAFF.

This clonotype was counted at least ten times. V and J are TRBV4-3 and TRBJ2-2, with 7 bases identical to TRBD2. The CDR3 runs to 15 residues. The junction had 6 bases not matched to a gene; V was cut back by 0 bases and J by 8 bases. Germline-derived CDR1 and CDR2 are LGHNA and YSLEER. The CDR3 loop reads CASSQDHRGEGELFF. CDR3 bases: TGCGCCAGCAGCCAAGATCACCGGGGGGAAGGGGAGCTGTTTTTT.

This clonotype was counted between two and nine times. The chain combines TRBV7-2 with TRBJ1-1; unclear D gene. V shed 0 bases and J shed 7 bases, with 9 bases lying between them. This CDR3 is 13 amino acids long. The germline gives CDR1 SGHTA, CDR2 FQGNSA. Here the CDR3 reads CASSLAATSEAFF. CDR3 sequence (DNA): TGTGCCAGCAGCTTAGCAGCGACGAGTGAAGCTTTCTTT.

This clonotype was seen ten or more times. The chain joins TRBV13 to TRBJ2-1, with 9 positions matching TRBD1. Germline loops: CDR1 PRHDT, CDR2 FYEKMQ (reference sequence). Trimming removed 4 bases from V and 8 bases from J; junction bases left unmatched: 6. The CDR3 runs 14 residues. The CDR3 coding sequence is TGTGCCAGCAGCTGGGGACAGGGTAGGGATGAGCAGTTCTTC. This translates into CASSWGQGRDEQFF.

This clonotype was seen many times. The V gene is TRBV11-1, the J gene TRBJ2-1, with D perhaps matching TRBD2 (5 bases). Trimming took 2 bases from V and 4 from J, leaving 12 bases between them. CDR3 length: 15 residues. Germline V gives CDR1 SGHAT, CDR2 FQDESV (reference sequence). The CDR3 sequence: CASSLIGWEYNEQFF. The DNA for the CDR3 is TGTGCCAGCAGCTTAATAGGGTGGGAGTACAATGAGCAGTTCTTC. Supplemented by reference TRBV11-1 and TRBJ2-1, the full variable domain reads EAEVAQSPRYKITEKSQAVAFWCDPISGHATLYWYRQILGQGPELLVQFQDESVVDDSQLPKDRFSAERLKGVDSTLKIQPAELGDSAMYLCASSLIGWEYNEQFFGPGTRLTVL.

Remarks on this clonotype: A much larger clone is a single base away; this may be a read error. The chain couples TRBV5-6 to TRBJ2-1; TRBD1 aligns across 7 bases. The CDR3 contains 13 residues. Germline values: CDR1 SGHDT, CDR2 YYEEEE. The chain's CDR3 is CASSLGQDNEQLF. The DNA for the CDR3 is TGTGCCAGCAGCCTCGGACAGGACAATGAGCAGCTCTTC.

This clonotype came up many times. This chain joins TRBV7-8 and TRBJ2-7, with no clear D. V was shortened by 0 bases and J by 5 bases, with 14 bases between the two germline ends. Germline V lookup: CDR1 SGHVS, CDR2 FQNEAQ. CDR3 length equals 15 residues. In DNA form, the CDR3 reads TGTGCCAGCAGCTTAGCCGGAACGGCTATCAACGAGCAGTACTTC. Its protein is CASSLAGTAINEQYF.

Many counts were recorded for this clonotype. CDR3 in amino acids: CASSQDRSDTQYF. CDR3 nucleotide sequence: TGCGCCAGCAGCCAAGATAGATCAGATACGCAGTATTTT. The chain employs TRBV4-1 and TRBJ2-3; D is uncertain. CDR1 is MGHRA, CDR2 YSYEKL, per germline. V was cut by 0 bases and J by 4 bases, with 5 bases left in between. The CDR3 sequence is 13 residues long.

This chain links TRBV4-3 with TRBJ1-4, with 10 bases identical to TRBD1. Looked up from germline, CDR1 is LGHNA and CDR2 is YSLEER. The CDR3 is 16 residues long. J gave up 11 bases and V 2 bases, and 11 bases lay outside the gene matches. DNA for the CDR3: TGCGCCAGCAGCCAATCGCGGTTCGCGGACAGGGGGAAACTGTTTTTT. As protein: CASSQSRFADRGKLFF.

This clonotype appeared many times. The V and J genes are TRBV18 and TRBJ2-7; the D is unclear. Germline CDR1 and CDR2: KGHSH and LQKENI. CDR3 length equals 16 residues. Trimming took off 2 bases at V and 7 bases at J, with 21 bases between the two ends. The CDR3 here is CASSPSLTADFREQYF. DNA for the CDR3: TGTGCCAGCTCACCATCACTCACAGCTGATTTCAGGGAGCAGTACTTC.

This clonotype has at least ten counts. V is TRBV28 and J is TRBJ2-1; 9 bases fit TRBD2. Per germline, CDR1 MDHEN and CDR2 SYDVKM. The CDR3 has 15 amino acids. V was clipped by 7 bases and J by 4 bases; unmatched bases: 8. This CDR3 reads CASTRGLAFYNEQFF. CDR3 sequence (DNA): TGTGCCAGCACCCGAGGACTAGCGTTTTACAATGAGCAGTTCTTC.

This clonotype was seen a handful of times. The chain carries TRBV5-5 and TRBJ2-1, with 9 bases lining up with TRBD2. This CDR3 contains 16 residues. CDR1 is SGHKS and CDR2 is YYEKEE in the germline V gene (reference sequence). The junction had 8 bases not matched to a gene; V was cut back by 5 bases and J by 2 bases. CDR3: CASSPNSGSTYNEQFF. DNA for the CDR3: TGTGCCAGCAGTCCAAATAGCGGGAGCACCTACAATGAGCAGTTCTTC.